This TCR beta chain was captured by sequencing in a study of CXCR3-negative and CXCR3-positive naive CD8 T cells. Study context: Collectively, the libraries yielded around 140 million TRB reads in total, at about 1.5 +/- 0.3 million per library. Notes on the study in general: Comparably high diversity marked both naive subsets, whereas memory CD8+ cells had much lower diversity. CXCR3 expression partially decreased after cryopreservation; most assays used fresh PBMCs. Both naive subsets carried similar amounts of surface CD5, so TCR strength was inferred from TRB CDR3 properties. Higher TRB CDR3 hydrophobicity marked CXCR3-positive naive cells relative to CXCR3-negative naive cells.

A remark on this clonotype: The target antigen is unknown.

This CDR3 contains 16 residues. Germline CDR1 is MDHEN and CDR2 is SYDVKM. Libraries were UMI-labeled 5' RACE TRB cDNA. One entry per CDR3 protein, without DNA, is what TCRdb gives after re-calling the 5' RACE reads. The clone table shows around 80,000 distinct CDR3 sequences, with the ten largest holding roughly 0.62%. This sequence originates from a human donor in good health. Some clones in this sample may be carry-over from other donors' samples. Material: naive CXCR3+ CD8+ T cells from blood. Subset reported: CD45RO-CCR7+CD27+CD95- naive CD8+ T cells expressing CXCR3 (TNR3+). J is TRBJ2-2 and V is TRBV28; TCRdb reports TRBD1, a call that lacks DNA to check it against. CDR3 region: CASRSTGTGGAGELFF.